These 19 T cell receptor beta chains originate from one sample sequenced in a study of neurological immune-mediated disorders. TCRdb itself ran the 5' RACE reads through MiXCR, one entry per CDR3 protein. The sample includes 40,000 to 50,000 distinct CDR3 sequences, under 2% of them seen just once. Material: PBMCs. These receptors came from a woman between 40 and 55 years old with multiple sclerosis.

This clonotype has a count of ten or more. This chain joins TRBV9 and TRBJ2-1; D is undetermined. This CDR3 has 13 amino acids. Deletions cut 1 base from V and 4 bases from J, with 6 bases between. Germline loops: CDR1 SGDLS, CDR2 YYNGEE. The CDR3 loop is CASSVPGYNEQFF. The CDR3, as DNA: TGTGCCAGCAGCGTACCCGGATACAATGAGCAGTTCTTC. Drawing the rest from reference TRBV9 and TRBJ2-1, the complete variable domain is DSGVTQTPKHLITATGQRVTLRCSPRSGDLSVYWYQQSLDQGLQFLIQYYNGEERAKGNILERFSAQQFPDLHSELNLSSLELGDSALYFCASSVPGYNEQFFGPGTRLTVL.

This clonotype was observed at least ten times. This chain uses TRBV29-1 with TRBJ2-5, with D possibly TRBD1 on 6 matching bases. V was cut by 5 bases and J by 2 bases, with 9 bases left in between. CDR3 size: 12 residues. Germline values: CDR1 SQVTM, CDR2 ANQGSEA. CDR3 DNA sequence: TGCAGCGTTAACAGGGAGCAAGAGACCCAGTACTTC. It specifies CSVNREQETQYF.

This clonotype came up many times. The V and J genes are TRBV7-9 and TRBJ2-7, with TRBD2 as a possible D gene (6 bases). There are 13 residues in the CDR3. Trimming cost V 5 bases and J 6 bases, with 14 bases left between them. CDR1 and CDR2 (germline): SEHNR, FQNEAQ (reference sequence). The CDR3 here is CASSEGRGGEQYF. CDR3 DNA: TGTGCCAGCAGCGAGGGTCGGGGAGGCGAGCAGTACTTC.

This clonotype was picked up many times. V gene TRBV20-1 combines with J gene TRBJ2-1, with D possibly matching TRBD1 (6 bases). Germline V gene data show CDR1 as DFQATT and CDR2 as SNEGSKA (reference sequence). The CDR3 spans 14 residues. Trimming took off 2 bases at V and 5 bases at J, with 13 bases between the two ends. The CDR3: CSARRDMVNNEQFF. The CDR3 region has the DNA TGCAGTGCTAGACGGGACATGGTCAACAATGAGCAGTTCTTC.

This clonotype was found many times. The chain couples TRBV7-8 to TRBJ2-6; D assignment may be TRBD1 or TRBD2 (5 bases each). V was shortened by 0 bases and J by 0 bases, with 9 bases between the two germline ends. Germline-derived CDR1 and CDR2 are SGHVS and FQNEAQ. The CDR3 is 17 residues long. CDR3 in DNA: TGTGCCAGCAGCTTAGCCGGGGCCCACTCTGGGGCCAACGTCCTGACTTTC. Encoded protein: CASSLAGAHSGANVLTF.

In its sample, this clonotype was seen many times. The chain couples TRBV12-3 or TRBV12-4 to TRBJ1-4, with 10 bases matching TRBD1. The CDR3 has 17 residues. V lost 5 bases and J lost 6; bases outside the gene matches: 12. CDR3 DNA: TGTGCCAGCAGTCCCCACCTGGGGACAGGGGACGATGAAAAACTGTTTTTT. This sequence encodes CASSPHLGTGDDEKLFF.

This clonotype has a count of ten or more. The chain joins TRBV7-7 to TRBJ2-1; tentative D call: TRBD2 (7 bases). Trimming cost V 3 bases and J 3 bases, with 9 bases left between them. The CDR3 sequence is 14 residues long. Germline V CDR1 and CDR2: SSHAT, FNYEAQ (reference sequence). This CDR3 reads CASSFGGLYNEQFF. CDR3 nucleotides: TGTGCCAGCAGCTTCGGGGGGCTCTACAATGAGCAGTTCTTC.

This clonotype was picked up many times. V usage is TRBV4-1 and J usage is TRBJ2-1, with a possible D match to TRBD2 (7 bases). Germline V CDR1 and CDR2: MGHRA, YSYEKL. V was trimmed by 0 bases and J by 5 bases, leaving 23 bases between them. The length of the CDR3 is 19 residues. CDR3 DNA: TGCGCCAGCAGCCAAGACGCCCTTTGGGGCGGGGGCCTCCACAATGAGCAGTTCTTC. Translated, it gives CASSQDALWGGGLHNEQFF.

This clonotype was seen repeatedly, ten times or more. The J gene is TRBJ2-2, the V gene TRBV5-1; D uncertain. V lost 5 bases, J lost 8 bases, and 19 bases lay in between. Germline V gives CDR1 SGHRS, CDR2 YFSETQ. The CDR3 is made up of 15 amino acids. The chain's CDR3 is CASSFPSPGVGELFF. CDR3 bases: TGCGCCAGCAGTTTTCCCTCCCCGGGTGTGGGGGAGCTGTTTTTT.

In this sample, this clonotype turned up many times. CDR3 protein: CAITSFLRRGGIGYGYTF. In DNA, the CDR3 is TGTGCCATCACCTCCTTTCTACGCAGAGGGGGAATTGGCTATGGCTACACCTTC. V and J are TRBV10-3 and TRBJ1-2; D possibly corresponds to TRBD1 (6 bases). V was clipped by 7 bases and J by 4 bases, with 28 bases between them. Looked up from germline, CDR1 is ENHRY and CDR2 is SYGVKD. This CDR3 is built from 18 residues.

This clonotype showed up many times. The chain couples TRBV6-6 to TRBJ1-2; 8 bases agree with TRBD1. Germline CDR1 reads MNHNY; CDR2 reads SVGAGI (reference sequence). CDR3 length: 12 residues. V lost 5 bases and J lost 6; bases outside the gene matches: 2. The CDR3 loop reads CASSTGQDGYTF. Here the CDR3 DNA reads TGTGCCAGCAGTACGGGACAGGATGGCTACACCTTC.

There are many counts of this clonotype. The chain carries TRBV5-1 and TRBJ1-2; D is uncertain. Germline V gives CDR1 SGHRS, CDR2 YFSETQ. The CDR3 totals 15 residues. Trimming pared 0 bases from V and 3 bases from J, leaving 12 bases between. CDR3 coding DNA: TGCGCCAGCAGCTTGGGCGGGCGCTCGGACTATGGCTACACCTTC. It codes for CASSLGGRSDYGYTF.

In its sample, this clonotype was seen a few times. A much larger clone is a single base away; this may be a read error. As the CDR3 is not closed by the conserved phenylalanine or tryptophan, this likely results from a read error. Because the CDR3's place on the DNA is in doubt, the DNA is left out and the CDR3 is given as listed by TCRdb. The chain has TRBV29-1 and TRBJ1-2; TRBD1 is taken as the D call from the table, unchecked against the DNA. The V gene's germline CDR1 is SQVTM and CDR2 ANQGSEA. The CDR3 comprises 11 residues, both ends counted. The CDR3 loop is CSAGTGDGYTC.

The sample holds many counts of this clonotype. V and J are TRBV27 and TRBJ1-5; D is uncertain. This CDR3 has 16 amino acids. CDR1 and CDR2 (germline): MNHEY, SMNVEV (reference sequence). Trimming shortened V by 3 bases and J by 5 bases, and 17 bases separated the two germline ends. The CDR3 region is CASSFQAELTYQPQHF. For the CDR3, the DNA is TGTGCCAGCAGTTTCCAGGCGGAACTAACTTATCAGCCCCAGCATTTT.

Many counts were recorded for this clonotype. This chain joins TRBV5-8 and TRBJ2-7; D remains ambiguous. The V gene's germline CDR1 is SGHTS and CDR2 YDEGEE. V was clipped by 1 base and J by 6 bases, with 11 bases between them. The CDR3 loop spans 13 amino acids. The CDR3 region is CASSLFGISEQYF. CDR3 bases: TGTGCCAGCAGCTTGTTTGGAATCTCCGAGCAGTACTTC.

This clonotype came up many times. The rearrangement uses TRBV5-1 and TRBJ2-1, with 7 bases aligning to TRBD2. The length of the CDR3 is 16 residues. V shed 4 bases and J 3 bases; nucleotides not matched to a gene: 10. CDR1 and CDR2 (germline): SGHRS, YFSETQ. This CDR3 reads CASSLRARDYYNEQFF. The CDR3 bases are TGCGCCAGCAGCCTACGAGCCCGGGACTACTACAATGAGCAGTTCTTC.

This clonotype was picked up many times. The rearrangement links TRBV20-1 to TRBJ1-2; D perhaps matches TRBD1 (5 bases). Per germline, CDR1 DFQATT and CDR2 SNEGSKA (reference sequence). With 3 bases removed from V and 4 bases from J, the gap between germline ends came to 15 bases. This CDR3 has 14 amino acids. In DNA, the CDR3 is TGCAGTGCTAGTTCTCCCGGGGGACCCTATGGCTACACCTTC. Residues: CSASSPGGPYGYTF.

This clonotype was observed at least ten times. The rearrangement joins TRBV5-1 to TRBJ1-3, with D possibly being TRBD1 (6 bases). The germline V and J ends were trimmed by 0 bases and 3 bases, with 13 bases remaining between them. The CDR3 consists of 16 residues. Germline V gene sequence: CDR1 SGHRS, CDR2 YFSETQ. The DNA for the CDR3 is TGCGCCAGCAGCTTGGATCGGGGGGCCTATGGAAACACCATATATTTT. It yields the protein CASSLDRGAYGNTIYF.

This clonotype was picked up many times. The V call is TRBV7-8, the J call TRBJ1-5, with a tentative D call TRBD1 (6 bases). V was clipped by 4 bases and J by 3 bases, with 7 bases between them. The CDR3 is 13 amino acids. Germline V gives CDR1 SGHVS, CDR2 FQNEAQ. The chain's CDR3 is CASSWTVNQPQHF. CDR3 coding DNA: TGTGCCAGCAGCTGGACAGTCAATCAGCCCCAGCATTTT.